Listed below are T cell receptor beta chains from one sample, sequenced in a study of T cells in Graves' hyperthyroidism and ophthalmopathy. TCRdb processed the multiplex PCR reads anew with MiXCR; each CDR3 protein has one entry. The data show roughly 700,000 distinct CDR3 sequences, 15% to 20% seen once. Sequencing was performed on blood. The receptors stem from a man between 45 and 60 years old with Graves' hyperthyroidism. CDR3s include the opening cysteine and the closing phenylalanine or tryptophan. The D gene is left open where the match is weak. Clone size is not always given. Where it is, it says once, few, many or a class for expanded clones.

NA,TRBJ1-3,NA,TRBV6-1,TGTGCCAGCAGGACAGGATCTAGGTTCCACGGAAACACCATATATTTT,CASRTGSRFHGNTIYF
few,TRBJ2-1,NA,TRBV24-1,TGTGCCACCAGTGATTTCCCACAGGGTGAGCAGTTCTTC,CATSDFPQGEQFF
many,TRBJ2-1,NA,TRBV7-9,TGTGCCAGCAGCTTAGGGCAAGCGCGGGGTGAGCAGTTCTTC,CASSLGQARGEQFF
few,TRBJ2-1,NA,TRBV7-2,TGTGCCAGCAGCCTGGACTCACAGTCGTACAATGAGCAGTTCTTC,CASSLDSQSYNEQFF
NA,TRBJ1-5,NA,TRBV29-1,TGCAGCGCTGGGACCGCAAATCAGCCCCAGCATTTT,CSAGTANQPQHF
NA,TRBJ1-1,NA,TRBV4-3,TGCGCCAGCAGCCAAGATCGCGCCGTTGGCACTGAAGCTTTCTTT,CASSQDRAVGTEAFF
few,TRBJ2-3,TRBD2,TRBV9,TGTGCCAGCAGCCTTGGACTAGCGGACCGCACAGATACGCAGTATTTT,CASSLGLADRTDTQYF
many,TRBJ1-3,NA,TRBV2,TGTGCCAGCAGTGAAATGGGGGCCACTGGAAACACCATATATTTT,CASSEMGATGNTIYF
few,TRBJ1-5,TRBD1,TRBV5-1,TGCGCCAGCAGCTTGGGGGACAGGGGGTTGGAGCCCCAGCATTTT,CASSLGDRGLEPQHF
many,TRBJ2-7,NA,TRBV12-3/TRBV12-4,TGTGCCAGCAGTTCCTGGGCGAACTACGAGCAGTACTTC,CASSSWANYEQYF
few,TRBJ2-7,TRBD1,TRBV29-1,TGCAGCGTAACCGGGACAGGCGAGCAGTACTTC,CSVTGTGEQYF
NA,TRBJ1-5,NA,TRBV27,TGTGCCAGCAGTCCAAACATTCTTAATCAGCCCCAGCATTTT,CASSPNILNQPQHF
many,TRBJ2-2,NA,TRBV12-5,TGTGCTATCCGGGGCAGAGGTGGCGGGGAGCTGTTTTTT,CAIRGRGGGELFF
few,TRBJ1-4,TRBD1,TRBV7-9,TGTGCCAGCAGCCAGATGGCGGCAGGGGGTGAAAAACTGTTTTTT,CASSQMAAGGEKLFF
NA,TRBJ2-2,TRBD2,TRBV4-2,TGTGCCAGCAGCCAAGTCATCCAGGGGTTAGCGGGAGAGGACACCGGGGAGCTGTTTTTT,CASSQVIQGLAGEDTGELFF
many,TRBJ2-1,NA,TRBV28,TGTGCCAGCAGTTTCAGGACTGGCAATGAGCAGTTCTTC,CASSFRTGNEQFF
NA,TRBJ2-1,TRBD2,TRBV19,TGTGCCAGCCAGATAGCGGGGAGGAATGAGCAGTTCTTC,CASQIAGRNEQFF
many,TRBJ2-5,TRBD2,TRBV7-8,TGTGCCAGCAGCCATCGGACTAGCGGAGACAAAGAGACCCAGTACTTC,CASSHRTSGDKETQYF
NA,TRBJ2-2,NA,TRBV9,TGTGCCAGCAGCTCCGTCGGGGCTAGCTTCGGGGAGCTGTTTTTT,CASSSVGASFGELFF
many,TRBJ2-7,NA,TRBV29-1,TGCAGCGTTGAAGAACAGGGTGTGCAGTACTTC,CSVEEQGVQYF
NA,TRBJ1-6,NA,TRBV20-1,TGCAGTGCTAGAAGCGCCGGGACACCCAATTCACCCCTCCACTTT,CSARSAGTPNSPLHF
NA,TRBJ1-2,TRBD1,TRBV4-1,TGCGCCAGCAGCCGAGAGACAGGGGGGCAAAATGGCTACACCTTC,CASSRETGGQNGYTF
NA,TRBJ1-2,NA,TRBV25-1,TGTGCCAGCATGGAGGGAGACTATGGCTACACCTTC,CASMEGDYGYTF
many,TRBJ1-2,NA,TRBV30,TGTGCCTGGAGTGAGAGGGGATTCTATGGCTACACCTTC,CAWSERGFYGYTF
few,TRBJ2-3,TRBD2,TRBV10-3,TGTGCCATCAGTGACCCGGGACTAGCGGGACCCATGGATACGCAGTATTTT,CAISDPGLAGPMDTQYF
once,TRBJ2-3,TRBD1,TRBV24-1,TGTGCCACCAGTGATCCGCCGGGACAGGGGACGGCAGATACGCAGTATTTT,CATSDPPGQGTADTQYF
NA,TRBJ2-7,TRBD1,TRBV19,TGTGCCACCCGGTGGTCAGGGGGTGCGGACGAGCAGTACTTC,CATRWSGGADEQYF
NA,TRBJ1-6,NA,TRBV19,TGTGCCAGTAGTATAGGAGAGGGGACGGGTTCACCCCTCCACTTT,CASSIGEGTGSPLHF
NA,TRBJ2-7,NA,TRBV7-2,TGTGCCAGCAGCCGATCAGGGCTCCTCGACGAGCAGTACTTC,CASSRSGLLDEQYF